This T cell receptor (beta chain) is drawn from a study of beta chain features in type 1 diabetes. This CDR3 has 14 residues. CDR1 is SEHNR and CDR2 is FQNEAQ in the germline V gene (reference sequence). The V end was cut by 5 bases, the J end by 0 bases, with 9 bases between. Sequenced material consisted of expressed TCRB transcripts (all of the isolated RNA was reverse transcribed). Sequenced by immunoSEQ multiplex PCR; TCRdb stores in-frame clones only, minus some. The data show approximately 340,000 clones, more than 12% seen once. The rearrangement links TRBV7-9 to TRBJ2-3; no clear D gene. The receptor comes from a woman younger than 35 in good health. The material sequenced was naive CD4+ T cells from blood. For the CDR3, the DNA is TGTGCCAGCAGCCGCGGAACTAGCACAGATACGCAGTATTTT. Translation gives CASSRGTSTDTQYF.